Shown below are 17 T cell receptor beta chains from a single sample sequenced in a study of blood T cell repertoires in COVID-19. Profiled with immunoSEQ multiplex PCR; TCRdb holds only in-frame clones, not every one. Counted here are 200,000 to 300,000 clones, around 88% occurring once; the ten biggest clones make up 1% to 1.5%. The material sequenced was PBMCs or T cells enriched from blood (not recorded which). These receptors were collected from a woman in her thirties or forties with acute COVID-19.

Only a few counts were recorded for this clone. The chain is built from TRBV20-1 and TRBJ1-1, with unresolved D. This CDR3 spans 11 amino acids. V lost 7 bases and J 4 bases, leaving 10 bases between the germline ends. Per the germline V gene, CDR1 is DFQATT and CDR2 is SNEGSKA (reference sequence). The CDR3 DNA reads TGCAGTGGCGGCGGGAGCACTGAAGCTTTCTTT. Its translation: CSGGGSTEAFF.

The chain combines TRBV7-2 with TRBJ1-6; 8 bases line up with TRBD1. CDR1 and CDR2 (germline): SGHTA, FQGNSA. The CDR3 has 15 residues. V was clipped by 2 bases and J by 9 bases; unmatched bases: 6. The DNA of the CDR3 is TGTGCCAGCAGCTTAATGACAGGGGAGAGTTCACCCCTCCACTTT. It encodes CASSLMTGESSPLHF.

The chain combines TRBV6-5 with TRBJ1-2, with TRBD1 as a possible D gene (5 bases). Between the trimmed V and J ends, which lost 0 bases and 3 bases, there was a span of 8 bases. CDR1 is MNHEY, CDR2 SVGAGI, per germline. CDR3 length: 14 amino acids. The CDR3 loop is CASSYSETDYGYTF. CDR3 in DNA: TGTGCCAGCAGTTACTCGGAGACAGACTATGGCTACACCTTC.

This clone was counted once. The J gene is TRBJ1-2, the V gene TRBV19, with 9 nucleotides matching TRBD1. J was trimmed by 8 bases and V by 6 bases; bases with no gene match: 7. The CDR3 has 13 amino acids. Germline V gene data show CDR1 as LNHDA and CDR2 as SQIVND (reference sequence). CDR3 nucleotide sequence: TGTGCCAGTAGCTTGTCGGGACAGGGAGGCTACACCTTC. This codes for CASSLSGQGGYTF.

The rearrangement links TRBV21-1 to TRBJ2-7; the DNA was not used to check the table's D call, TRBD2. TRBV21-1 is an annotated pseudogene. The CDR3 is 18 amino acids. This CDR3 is CASSSHQLGPAESYEQYV. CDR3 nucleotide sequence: TGTGCCAGCAGCTCCCACCAATTAGGCCCGGCGGAGTCCTACGAGCAGTACGTC.

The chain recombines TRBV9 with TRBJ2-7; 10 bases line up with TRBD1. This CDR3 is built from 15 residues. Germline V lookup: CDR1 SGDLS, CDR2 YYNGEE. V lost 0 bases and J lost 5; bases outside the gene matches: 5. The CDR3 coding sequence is TGTGCCAGCAGCGTAGAACCGACAGGGGGCGACGAGCAGTACTTC. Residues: CASSVEPTGGDEQYF. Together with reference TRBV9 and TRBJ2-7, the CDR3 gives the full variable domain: DSGVTQTPKHLITATGQRVTLRCSPRSGDLSVYWYQQSLDQGLQFLIQYYNGEERAKGNILERFSAQQFPDLHSELNLSSLELGDSALYFCASSVEPTGGDEQYFGPGTRLTVT.

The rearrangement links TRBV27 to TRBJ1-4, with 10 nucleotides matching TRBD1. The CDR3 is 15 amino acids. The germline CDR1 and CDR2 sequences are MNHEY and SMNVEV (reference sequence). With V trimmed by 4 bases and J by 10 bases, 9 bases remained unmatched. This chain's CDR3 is CASSYAGTGAGKLFF. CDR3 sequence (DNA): TGTGCCAGCAGTTACGCCGGGACAGGGGCCGGAAAACTGTTTTTT.

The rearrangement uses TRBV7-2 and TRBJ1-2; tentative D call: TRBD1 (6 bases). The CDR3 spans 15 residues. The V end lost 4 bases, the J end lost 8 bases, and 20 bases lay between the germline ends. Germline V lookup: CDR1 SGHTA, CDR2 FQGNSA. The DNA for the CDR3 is TGTGCCAGCAGCTACTATTTACAGGGAGTTGGGGGCTACACCTTC. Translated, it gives CASSYYLQGVGGYTF.

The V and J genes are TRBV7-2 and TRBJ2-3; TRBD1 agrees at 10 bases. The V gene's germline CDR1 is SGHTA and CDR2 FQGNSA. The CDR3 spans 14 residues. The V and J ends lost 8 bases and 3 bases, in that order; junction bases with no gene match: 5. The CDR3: CASRDRGGTDTQYF. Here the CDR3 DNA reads TGTGCCAGCCGGGACAGGGGCGGTACAGATACGCAGTATTTT.

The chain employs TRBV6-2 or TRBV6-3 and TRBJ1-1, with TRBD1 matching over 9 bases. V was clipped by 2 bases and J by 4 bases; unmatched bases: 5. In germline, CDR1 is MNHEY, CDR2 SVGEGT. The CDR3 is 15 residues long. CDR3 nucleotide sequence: TGTGCCAGCAGTTACAGGGGGACAGGGAGCACTGAAGCTTTCTTT. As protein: CASSYRGTGSTEAFF.

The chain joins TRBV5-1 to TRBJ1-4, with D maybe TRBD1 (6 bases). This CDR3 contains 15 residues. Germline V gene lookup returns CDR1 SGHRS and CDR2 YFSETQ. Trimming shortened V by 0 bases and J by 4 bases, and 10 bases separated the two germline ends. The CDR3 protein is CASSLVGGLNEKLFF. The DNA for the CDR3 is TGCGCCAGCAGCTTGGTTGGGGGCCTTAATGAAAAACTGTTTTTT.

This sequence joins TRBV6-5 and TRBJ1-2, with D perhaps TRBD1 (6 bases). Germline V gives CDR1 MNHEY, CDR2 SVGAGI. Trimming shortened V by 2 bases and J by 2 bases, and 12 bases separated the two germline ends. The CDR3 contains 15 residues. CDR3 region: CASSYSDRRNYGYTF. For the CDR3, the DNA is TGTGCCAGCAGTTACAGTGACAGGAGAAACTATGGCTACACCTTC.

CDR3 residues: CASSLANNEQFF. In nucleotides, the CDR3 is TGTGCCAGCAGCTTAGCCAACAATGAGCAGTTCTTC. This sequence joins TRBV11-2 and TRBJ2-1; D ambiguous. Germline assignment: CDR1 SGHAT and CDR2 FQNNGV. The CDR3 extends over 12 amino acids. Trimming cost V 1 base and J 5 bases, with 3 bases left between them.

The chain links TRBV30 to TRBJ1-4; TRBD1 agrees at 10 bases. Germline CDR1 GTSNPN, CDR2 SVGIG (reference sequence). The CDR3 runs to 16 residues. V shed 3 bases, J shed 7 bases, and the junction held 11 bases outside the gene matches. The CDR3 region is CAWSAGDRGWGEKLFF. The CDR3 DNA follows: TGTGCCTGGAGCGCCGGGGACAGGGGTTGGGGTGAAAAACTGTTTTTT.

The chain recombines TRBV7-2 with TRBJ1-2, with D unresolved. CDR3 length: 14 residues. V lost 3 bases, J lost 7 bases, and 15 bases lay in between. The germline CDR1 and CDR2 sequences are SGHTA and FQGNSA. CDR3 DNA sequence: TGTGCCAGCAGCTTGCGAAGTAGCACTCTTGGCTACACCTTC. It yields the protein CASSLRSSTLGYTF.

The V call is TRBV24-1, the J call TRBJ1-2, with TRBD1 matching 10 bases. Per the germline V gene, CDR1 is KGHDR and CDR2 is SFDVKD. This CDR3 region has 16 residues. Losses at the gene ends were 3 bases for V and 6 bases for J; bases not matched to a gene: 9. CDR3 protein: CATSDPRTGGVDGYTF. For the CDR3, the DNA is TGTGCCACCAGTGATCCCCGGACAGGGGGTGTGGATGGCTACACCTTC.

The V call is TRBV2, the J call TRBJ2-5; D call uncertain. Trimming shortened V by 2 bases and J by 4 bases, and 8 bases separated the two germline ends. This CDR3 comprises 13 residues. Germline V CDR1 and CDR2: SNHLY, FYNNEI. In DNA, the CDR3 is TGTGCCAGCAGTGAATATAGGAGAGAGACCCAGTACTTC. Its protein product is CASSEYRRETQYF.